The 24 T cell receptor beta chains below all came from one sample that was sequenced in a study of HIV-infected patients and healthy controls (dated 2014 in TCRdb). The protocol used for the library was 5' RACE. TCRdb lists the instrument as Illumina MiSeq. Using SuperScript III with primers targeting the alpha and beta constant regions, 500 ng of RNA was reverse transcribed. Alpha and beta chain libraries were generated separately via chain-specific third strand synthesis with multiplexing indices. TCRdb handled the public reads itself, with Q25 trimming in fastp and clone calling in MiXCR, and kept productive beta chains. Rows are combined by CDR3 protein, so each entry shows the most common genes and DNA. A total of 15,000 to 20,000 distinct CDR3 sequences appear in this sample, around 5.5% of them only once. The ten largest clones take up roughly 2% of the sample. Whole blood was used without cell fractionation, so all unsorted peripheral T cells were reflected in the repertoire.

Sequencing was performed on blood. The source of these receptors is an adult in good health.

This clonotype was counted a few times. This chain uses TRBV29-1 with TRBJ2-3; possibly TRBD1 for D (5 bases). The CDR3 length is 16 residues. V lost 6 bases to trimming and J lost 1 base, with 20 bases between them. Germline CDR1 is SQVTM and CDR2 is ANQGSEA. CDR3 DNA: TGCAGCGTCCCCGTCCGAAGGGGCGCAGGCACAGATACGCAGTATTTT. This codes for CSVPVRRGAGTDTQYF.

By share of the sample, this clonotype is medium-sized. The chain employs TRBV2 and TRBJ2-3; unclear D gene. Trimming cost V 6 bases and J 3 bases, with 7 bases left between them. The CDR3 consists of 12 residues. Germline V gene sequence: CDR1 SNHLY, CDR2 FYNNEI. The CDR3 nucleotides are TGTGCCAGCAGGTATTGGACAGATACGCAGTATTTT. Protein sequence: CASRYWTDTQYF.

This clonotype was detected many times. The V gene is TRBV19, the J gene TRBJ1-6; D remains ambiguous. Trimming took off 3 bases at V and 9 bases at J, with 24 bases between the two ends. CDR1 and CDR2 (germline): LNHDA, SQIVND (reference sequence). The CDR3 contains 18 residues. CDR3: CASSMDPATRSPGSPLHF. DNA for the CDR3: TGTGCCAGTAGTATGGACCCCGCTACACGGTCCCCCGGTTCACCCCTCCACTTT.

This clonotype was recorded at least ten times. CDR3 in amino acids: CASSRVNQGSWNSPLHF. CDR3 in DNA: TGTGCCAGCAGCCGAGTAAACCAGGGGAGTTGGAATTCACCCCTCCACTTT. This chain joins TRBV4-2 and TRBJ1-6, with TRBD1 as a possible D gene (6 bases). The CDR3 extends over 17 amino acids. V was pared by 4 bases and J by 7 bases, with 20 bases between. Germline CDR1 reads LGHNA; CDR2 reads YNFKEQ.

This clonotype was seen many times. The CDR3 here is CASSHLRGIAGELFF. CDR3 DNA: TGCGCCAGCAGTCACCTCAGGGGTATAGCCGGGGAGCTGTTTTTT. V usage is TRBV23-1 and J usage is TRBJ2-2, with D perhaps matching TRBD1 (6 bases). TRBV23-1 is filed as an ORF, its function uncertain. The CDR3 has 15 residues. V gave up 3 bases and J gave up 6 bases, with 14 bases separating them.

This clonotype was detected ten times or more. The chain combines TRBV29-1 with TRBJ1-4; no definite D call. The CDR3 length is 11 residues. Germline lookup yields CDR1 SQVTM and CDR2 ANQGSEA. V was shortened by 4 bases and J by 7 bases, with 7 bases between the two germline ends. The CDR3 DNA reads TGCAGCGTTGGGGTTAGTGAAAAACTGTTTTTT. Translated: CSVGVSEKLFF.

This clonotype was recorded many times. This chain joins TRBV25-1 and TRBJ1-2; 7 nucleotides line up with TRBD1. Germline V gene lookup returns CDR1 MGHDK and CDR2 SYGVNS. The ends lost 6 bases at V and 2 bases at J; junction bases unmatched: 3. The CDR3 is made up of 13 amino acids. The DNA of the CDR3 is TGTGCCAGCAGGATGGGACAGAACTATGGCTACACCTTC. Amino acids: CASRMGQNYGYTF.

This clonotype was detected ten times or more. The chain links TRBV9 to TRBJ1-2; the D gene is possibly TRBD1 (6 bases). Germline-derived CDR1 and CDR2 are SGDLS and YYNGEE. The V and J ends lost 1 base and 4 bases respectively, with 11 bases between them. There are 14 residues in the CDR3. CDR3 sequence reads: CASSVWGQGYGYTF. The DNA for the CDR3 is TGTGCCAGCAGCGTATGGGGGCAGGGCTATGGCTACACCTTC.

This clonotype appeared a few times. The chain carries TRBV12-3 or TRBV12-4 and TRBJ1-5; 8 nucleotides align to TRBD1. The CDR3 loop spans 15 amino acids. The junction had 5 bases not matched to a gene; V was cut back by 4 bases and J by 3 bases. CDR3 in amino acids: CASSSHRGTNQPQHF. The CDR3 DNA follows: TGTGCCAGCAGTTCCCACAGGGGGACCAATCAGCCCCAGCATTTT.

By share of the sample, this clonotype is medium-sized. V is TRBV24-1 and J is TRBJ2-2, with D possibly being TRBD1 or TRBD2 (6 bases each). The germline V gene has CDR1 KGHDR and CDR2 SFDVKD. The CDR3 contains 19 residues. V was clipped by 4 bases and J by 1 base, with 21 bases between them. CDR3 protein: CATSERQRGANGNTGELFF. DNA for the CDR3: TGTGCCACCAGTGAACGGCAGAGGGGGGCGAATGGGAACACCGGGGAGCTGTTTTTT.

This clonotype was observed many times. This chain joins TRBV9 and TRBJ2-3, with 8 bases fitting TRBD2. J gave up 2 bases and V 2 bases, and 4 bases lay outside the gene matches. The CDR3 extends over 15 amino acids. CDR1 and CDR2 from the germline V gene are SGDLS and YYNGEE. CDR3 amino acids: CASSVEAGDTDTQYF. The CDR3 DNA reads as TGTGCCAGCAGCGTCGAAGCGGGGGACACAGATACGCAGTATTTT.

This clonotype was seen at least ten times. The CDR3 nucleotides read TGTGCCATCAGCGAGGACCGCACAGATACGCAGTATTTT. Its translation: CAISEDRTDTQYF. This rearrangement joins TRBV10-3 to TRBJ2-3; no clear D gene. The ends were cut back, 6 bases at V and 1 base at J, with 8 bases in the middle. Germline V gene lookup returns CDR1 ENHRY and CDR2 SYGVKD. The length of the CDR3 is 13 residues.

Many counts were recorded for this clonotype. V gene TRBV4-1 combines with J gene TRBJ2-3; D unclear. The germline V and J ends were trimmed by 4 bases and 3 bases, with 11 bases remaining between them. Looked up from germline, CDR1 is MGHRA and CDR2 is YSYEKL. The CDR3 has 14 residues. CDR3 protein: CASSLAAGTDTQYF. The CDR3 bases are TGCGCCAGCAGCCTAGCTGCCGGGACAGATACGCAGTATTTT.

This clonotype was counted ten times or more. The rearrangement uses TRBV6-6 and TRBJ1-3; D is ambiguous. This CDR3 is built from 13 residues. The germline CDR1 and CDR2 sequences are MNHNY and SVGAGI (reference sequence). Between the trimmed V and J ends, which lost 8 bases and 4 bases, there was a span of 12 bases. The CDR3 DNA reads as TGTGCCAGCGCGGGGTCTGACGGAAACACCATATATTTT. It translates to CASAGSDGNTIYF.

This clonotype was recorded many times. The gene calls are TRBV12-3 or TRBV12-4 and TRBJ1-3; the D is unclear. V was pared by 4 bases and J by 1 base, with 11 bases between. The CDR3 spans 15 residues. CDR3 sequence: CASSSYGFSGNTIYF. CDR3 bases: TGTGCCAGCAGTTCTTACGGGTTTTCTGGAAACACCATATATTTT.

Note on this clonotype: The CDR3 does not close with the conserved phenylalanine or tryptophan, likely indicating a read error. This chain uses TRBV11-3 with TRBJ2-1; no firm D call. In germline, CDR1 is SGHNT, CDR2 YENEEA. Between the trimmed V and J ends, which lost 0 bases and 5 bases, there was a span of 8 bases. This CDR3 region has 14 residues. The CDR3 DNA is TGTGCCAGCAGCTTAGATCGTGGGGACAATGAGCAGTTCTTG. Its protein is CASSLDRGDNEQFL.

This clonotype was seen ten or more times. The chain couples TRBV28 to TRBJ2-3; D gene ambiguous. The ends were cut back, 4 bases at V and 7 bases at J, with 15 bases in the middle. The CDR3 loop spans 14 amino acids. CDR1 and CDR2 (germline): MDHEN, SYDVKM. DNA of the CDR3: TGTGCCAGCAGTTCCCGGACCCGGGCGAATACGCAGTATTTT. It specifies CASSSRTRANTQYF.

This clonotype was seen at least ten times. The chain joins TRBV12-3 or TRBV12-4 to TRBJ1-1, with a weak D call TRBD1 (6 bases). With 0 bases removed from V and 2 bases from J, the gap between germline ends came to 16 bases. The CDR3 runs 17 residues. The CDR3 loop reads CASSLALFDRRNTEAFF. CDR3 sequence (DNA): TGTGCCAGCAGTTTAGCGCTCTTTGACAGGAGAAACACTGAAGCTTTCTTT.

The chain joins TRBV29-1 to TRBJ2-7; possibly TRBD1 for D (6 bases). Trimming shortened V by 5 bases and J by 3 bases, and 20 bases separated the two germline ends. CDR1 is SQVTM and CDR2 is ANQGSEA in the germline V gene. This CDR3 is built from 15 residues. The CDR3 region has the DNA TGCAGCGTTCGGACCCGACGGGACACGATCTACGAGCAGTACTTC. It is translated as CSVRTRRDTIYEQYF.

This clonotype was seen at least ten times. V and J are TRBV2 and TRBJ1-1; 11 bases fit TRBD1. V lost 2 bases, J lost 3 bases, and 5 bases stayed unmatched. CDR1 SNHLY and CDR2 FYNNEI come from the germline V gene. This CDR3 region has 16 residues. Here the CDR3 DNA reads TGTGCCAGCAGTGAAAGGACAGGGGGCGCGGACACTGAAGCTTTCTTT. Residues: CASSERTGGADTEAFF.

This clonotype appeared many times. The rearrangement joins TRBV9 to TRBJ2-6; the D is unclear. Germline CDR1 is SGDLS and CDR2 is YYNGEE. V dropped 2 bases and J dropped 2 bases, with 11 bases sitting between them. CDR3 length: 16 amino acids. CDR3 protein: CASSVGHATGANVLTF. CDR3 nucleotides: TGTGCCAGCAGCGTGGGCCACGCAACTGGGGCCAACGTCCTGACTTTC.

This clonotype showed up many times. This chain uses TRBV5-1 with TRBJ1-3; the D is unclear. The germline gives CDR1 SGHRS, CDR2 YFSETQ. This CDR3 has 17 amino acids. Trimming stripped 4 bases from V and 0 bases from J, with 17 bases between. The CDR3 bases are TGCGCCAGCAGCCCTGAGCCATGGTTAAACTCTGGAAACACCATATATTTT. The encoded protein is CASSPEPWLNSGNTIYF. Based on the CDR3 plus reference TRBV5-1 and TRBJ1-3, the full variable domain is KAGVTQTPRYLIKTRGQQVTLSCSPISGHRSVSWYQQTPGQGLQFLFEYFSETQRNKGNFPGRFSGRQFSNSRSEMNVSTLELGDSALYLCASSPEPWLNSGNTIYFGEGSWLTVV.

This clonotype was found a few times. The V and J genes are TRBV7-2 and TRBJ2-1; D is undetermined. Deletions cut 6 bases from V and 10 bases from J, with 13 bases between. This CDR3 is built from 12 residues. CDR1 and CDR2 from the germline V gene are SGHTA and FQGNSA. CDR3 amino acids: CASSFRSPEQFF. CDR3 DNA: TGTGCCAGCAGTTTTAGGTCCCCAGAGCAGTTCTTC.

Many counts were recorded for this clonotype. The chain joins TRBV6-5 to TRBJ2-7; tentative D call: TRBD2 (6 bases). The length of the CDR3 is 16 residues. Germline V CDR1 and CDR2: MNHEY, SVGAGI. Trimming removed 0 bases from V and 1 base from J, with 13 bases in between. This CDR3 is CASSYSTGAKSYEQYF. DNA of the CDR3: TGTGCCAGCAGTTACTCGACGGGAGCGAAATCCTACGAGCAGTACTTC.